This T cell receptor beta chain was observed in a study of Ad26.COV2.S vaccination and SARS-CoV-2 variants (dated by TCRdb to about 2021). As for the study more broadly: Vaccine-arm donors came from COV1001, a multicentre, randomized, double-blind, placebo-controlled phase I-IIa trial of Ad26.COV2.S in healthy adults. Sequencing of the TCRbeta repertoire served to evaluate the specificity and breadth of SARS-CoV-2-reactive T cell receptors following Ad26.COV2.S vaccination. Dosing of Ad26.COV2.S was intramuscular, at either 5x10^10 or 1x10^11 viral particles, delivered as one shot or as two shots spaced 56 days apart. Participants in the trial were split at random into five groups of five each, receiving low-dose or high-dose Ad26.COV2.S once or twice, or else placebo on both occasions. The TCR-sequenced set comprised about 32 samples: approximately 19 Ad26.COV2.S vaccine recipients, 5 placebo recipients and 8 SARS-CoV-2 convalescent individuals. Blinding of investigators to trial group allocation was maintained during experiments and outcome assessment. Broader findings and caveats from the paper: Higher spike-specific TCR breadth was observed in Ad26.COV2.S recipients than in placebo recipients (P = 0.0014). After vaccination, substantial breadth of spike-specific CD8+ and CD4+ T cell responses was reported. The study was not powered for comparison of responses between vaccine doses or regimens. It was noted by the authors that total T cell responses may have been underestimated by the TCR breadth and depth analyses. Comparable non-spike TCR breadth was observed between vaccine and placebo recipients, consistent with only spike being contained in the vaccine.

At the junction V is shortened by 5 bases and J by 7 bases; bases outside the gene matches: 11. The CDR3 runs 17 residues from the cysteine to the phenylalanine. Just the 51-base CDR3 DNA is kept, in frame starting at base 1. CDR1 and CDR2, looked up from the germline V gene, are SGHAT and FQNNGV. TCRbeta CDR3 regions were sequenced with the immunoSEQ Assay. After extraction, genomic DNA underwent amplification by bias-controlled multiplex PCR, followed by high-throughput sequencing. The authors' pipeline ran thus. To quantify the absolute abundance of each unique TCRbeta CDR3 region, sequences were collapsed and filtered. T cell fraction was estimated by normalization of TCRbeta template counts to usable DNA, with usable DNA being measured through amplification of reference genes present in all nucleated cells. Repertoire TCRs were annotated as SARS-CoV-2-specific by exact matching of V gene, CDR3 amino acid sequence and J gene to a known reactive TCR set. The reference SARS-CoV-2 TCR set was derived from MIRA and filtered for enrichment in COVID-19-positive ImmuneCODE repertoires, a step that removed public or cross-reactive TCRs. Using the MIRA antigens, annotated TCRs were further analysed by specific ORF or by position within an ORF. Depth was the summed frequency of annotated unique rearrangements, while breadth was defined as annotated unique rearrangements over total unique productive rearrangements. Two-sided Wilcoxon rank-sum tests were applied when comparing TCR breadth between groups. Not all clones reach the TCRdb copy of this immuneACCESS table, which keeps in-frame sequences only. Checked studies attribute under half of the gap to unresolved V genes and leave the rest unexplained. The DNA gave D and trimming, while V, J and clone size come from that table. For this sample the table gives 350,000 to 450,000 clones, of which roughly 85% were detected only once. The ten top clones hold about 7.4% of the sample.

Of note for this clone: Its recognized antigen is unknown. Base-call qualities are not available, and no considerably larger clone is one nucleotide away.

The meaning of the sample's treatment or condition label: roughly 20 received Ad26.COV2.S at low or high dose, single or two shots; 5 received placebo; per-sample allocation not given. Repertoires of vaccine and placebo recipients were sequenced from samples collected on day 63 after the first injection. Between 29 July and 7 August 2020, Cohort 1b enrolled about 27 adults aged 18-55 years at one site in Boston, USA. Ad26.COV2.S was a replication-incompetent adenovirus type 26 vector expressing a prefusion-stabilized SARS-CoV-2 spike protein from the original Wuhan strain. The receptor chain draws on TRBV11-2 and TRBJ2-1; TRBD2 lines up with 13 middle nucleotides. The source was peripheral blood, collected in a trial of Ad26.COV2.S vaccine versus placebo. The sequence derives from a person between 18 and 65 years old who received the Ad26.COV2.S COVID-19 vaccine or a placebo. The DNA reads TGTGCCAGCAGCCCACTAGCGGGAGGGCCATGGGGGAATGAGCAGTTCTTC. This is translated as CASSPLAGGPWGNEQFF.